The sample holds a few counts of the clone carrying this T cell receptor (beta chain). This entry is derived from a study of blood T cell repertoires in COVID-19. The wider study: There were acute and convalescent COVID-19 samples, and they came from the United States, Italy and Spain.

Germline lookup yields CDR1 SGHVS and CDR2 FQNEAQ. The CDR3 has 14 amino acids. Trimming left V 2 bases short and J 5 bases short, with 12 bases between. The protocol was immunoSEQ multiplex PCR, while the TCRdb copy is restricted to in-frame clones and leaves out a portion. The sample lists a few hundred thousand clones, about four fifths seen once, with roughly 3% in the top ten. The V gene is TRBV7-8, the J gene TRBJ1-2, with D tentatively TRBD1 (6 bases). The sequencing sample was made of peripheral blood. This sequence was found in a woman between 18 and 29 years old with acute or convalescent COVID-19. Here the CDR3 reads CASSLRTETYGYTF. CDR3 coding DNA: TGTGCCAGCAGCTTAAGGACAGAGACTTATGGCTACACCTTC.